Below, 19 T cell receptor beta chains from the same sample are listed, as sequenced in a study of T cell responses to AZD1222 COVID-19 vaccine. TCRdb's copy holds only in-frame clones and misses some; the assay was immunoSEQ multiplex PCR. Here the sample spans 250,000 to 300,000 clones, 94% being singletons. The material sequenced was peripheral blood, taken 28 days after the second AZD1222 dose. The receptor set was obtained from an adult who received the AZD1222 COVID-19 vaccine.

The chain couples TRBV28 to TRBJ1-3; 7 bases are shared with TRBD1. Per germline, CDR1 MDHEN and CDR2 SYDVKM. CDR3 length equals 13 residues. V lost 5 bases, J lost 7 bases, and 5 bases stayed unmatched. CDR3 bases: TGTGCCAGCAGTCACAGGGGCCTGAACACCATATATTTT. Its translation is CASSHRGLNTIYF.

V is TRBV4-1 and J is TRBJ1-2; D is undetermined. V lost 0 bases and J 3 bases, leaving 5 bases between the germline ends. This CDR3 has 13 amino acids. CDR1 and CDR2 from the germline V gene are MGHRA and YSYEKL. The CDR3 nucleotides read TGCGCCAGCAGCCAAGATAGAGACTATGGCTACACCTTC. It codes for CASSQDRDYGYTF.

This clone came up a few times. The chain joins TRBV12-3 or TRBV12-4 to TRBJ1-2, with 8 bases that match TRBD1. The CDR3 is 13 amino acids. Germline trimming cut 10 bases from V and 2 bases from J; bases unmatched to any gene: 6. Here the CDR3 DNA reads TGTGCCACCAAAAACAGGGGGAACTATGGCTACACCTTC. This codes for CATKNRGNYGYTF.

Details on this clone: Other DNA sequences from this sample encode an identical CDR3 as well. The chain employs TRBV18 and TRBJ2-7; no clear D. The CDR3 has 13 residues. V was pared by 6 bases and J by 0 bases, with 9 bases between. Germline loops: CDR1 KGHSH, CDR2 LQKENI. The CDR3 loop reads CASSPTISYEQYF. CDR3 nucleotide sequence: TGTGCCAGCTCTCCAACGATCTCCTACGAGCAGTACTTC. Full variable domain (outside the CDR3, taken from reference TRBV18 and TRBJ2-7): NAGVMQNPRHLVRRRGQEARLRCSPMKGHSHVYWYRQLPEEGLKFMVYLQKENIIDESGMPKERFSAEFPKEGPSILRIQQVVRGDSAAYFCASSPTISYEQYFGPGTRLTVT.

The J gene is TRBJ2-2, the V gene TRBV2; D is possibly TRBD2 (5 bases). The CDR3 covers 15 residues. Trimming took 4 bases from V and 5 from J, leaving 14 bases between them. Germline CDR1 is SNHLY and CDR2 is FYNNEI. Here the CDR3 DNA reads TGTGCCAGCAGTGCGGGGATAGCCTATACCGGGGAGCTGTTTTTT. Its translation: CASSAGIAYTGELFF.

V usage is TRBV12-3 or TRBV12-4 and J usage is TRBJ1-2; D remains unclear. V gave up 6 bases and J gave up 7 bases, with 12 bases separating them. The CDR3 runs 12 residues. CDR3 sequence reads: CASSIDRVGYTF. The CDR3 nucleotides read TGTGCCAGCAGCATTGATAGGGTTGGCTACACCTTC.

The chain recombines TRBV11-2 with TRBJ1-2, with 7 positions matching TRBD1. There are 15 residues in the CDR3. CDR1 is SGHAT and CDR2 is FQNNGV in the germline V gene. Trimming removed 5 bases from V and 4 bases from J; junction bases left unmatched: 10. CDR3 in amino acids: CASSPRKGAGYGYTF. The CDR3 nucleotides are TGTGCCAGCAGCCCTCGGAAGGGGGCGGGCTATGGCTACACCTTC.

The rearrangement uses TRBV2 and TRBJ2-5; D remains ambiguous. The CDR3 is 15 residues long. V was clipped by 4 bases and J by 5 bases, with 17 bases between them. The germline V gene encodes CDR1 SNHLY and CDR2 FYNNEI. CDR3 bases: TGTGCCAGCAGTGGGGTGGCGAGCCCGATGGAGACCCAGTACTTC. Residues: CASSGVASPMETQYF.

V usage is TRBV28 and J usage is TRBJ2-1; TRBD1 aligns across 7 bases. The CDR3 extends over 16 amino acids. The germline gives CDR1 MDHEN, CDR2 SYDVKM. The J segment lost 8 bases and the V segment lost 3 bases, leaving 13 bases of the junction unmatched. The DNA of the CDR3 is TGTGCCAGCAGTTTCCATTACAGGGGAAGTTTTGATGAGCAGTTCTTC. Protein sequence: CASSFHYRGSFDEQFF.

The chain employs TRBV28 and TRBJ2-2; 8 nucleotides align to TRBD1. The germline V gene encodes CDR1 MDHEN and CDR2 SYDVKM. The trim removed 8 bases at V and 5 bases at J, leaving 10 bases unmatched. CDR3 length: 15 amino acids. CDR3 sequence (DNA): TGTGCCAGCCGCTTATCGGACAGGGAAACCGGGGAGCTGTTTTTT. Amino acids: CASRLSDRETGELFF.

The rearrangement joins TRBV3-1 (or the pseudogene TRBV3-2) to TRBJ1-2; perhaps TRBD1 as D (5 bases). The CDR3 contains 14 residues. The germline V gene encodes CDR1 LGHDT and CDR2 YNNKEL (reference sequence). V gave up 4 bases and J gave up 4 bases, with 13 bases separating them. CDR3 in amino acids: CASSLNRDSYGYTF. The CDR3 nucleotides read TGTGCCAGCAGCCTGAACCGGGACTCCTATGGCTACACCTTC.

About this clone: Other DNA sequences in this specimen translate into the identical CDR3. The chain couples TRBV5-1 to TRBJ1-5, with 7 bases matching TRBD1. J was trimmed by 2 bases and V by 0 bases; bases with no gene match: 2. The CDR3 runs to 15 residues. CDR1 SGHRS and CDR2 YFSETQ come from the germline V gene. The CDR3: CASSLAGGGNQPQHF. The CDR3 nucleotides read TGCGCCAGCAGCTTGGCAGGGGGTGGCAATCAGCCCCAGCATTTT.

This clone was seen a handful of times. The CDR3 loop is CASSLGPPSRGEKLFF. The CDR3 DNA follows: TGTGCCAGCAGCTTAGGTCCCCCCTCCAGGGGGGAAAAACTGTTTTTT. The chain joins TRBV13 to TRBJ1-4, with TRBD1 matching over 7 bases. V gave up 0 bases and J gave up 8 bases; unmatched junction bases: 9. Germline V CDR1 and CDR2: PRHDT, FYEKMQ (reference sequence). CDR3 length: 16 residues.

The chain couples TRBV7-9 to TRBJ2-7, with D possibly matching TRBD1 (6 bases). Trimming took 5 bases from V and 3 from J, leaving 11 bases between them. CDR1 is SEHNR, CDR2 FQNEAQ, per germline (reference sequence). The CDR3 contains 13 residues. The CDR3 is CASSRDINYEQYF. In DNA form, the CDR3 reads TGTGCCAGCAGCCGGGACATAAACTACGAGCAGTACTTC.

V gene TRBV6-1 combines with J gene TRBJ1-4, with 10 bases lining up with TRBD1. The CDR3 spans 14 residues. J gave up 12 bases and V 1 base, and 5 bases lay outside the gene matches. CDR1 MNHNS and CDR2 SASEGT come from the germline V gene. The CDR3 loop reads CASSEGDRGQELFF. In DNA form, the CDR3 reads TGTGCCAGCAGTGAAGGAGACAGGGGGCAGGAACTGTTTTTT.

The rearrangement joins TRBV12-3 or TRBV12-4 to TRBJ1-1; a weak D match, TRBD1 (5 bases). The CDR3 runs to 13 residues. Trimming took 2 bases from V and 3 from J, leaving 7 bases between them. The CDR3 region is CASSLRRDTEAFF. The CDR3 DNA sequence: TGTGCCAGCAGTTTACGCAGGGACACTGAAGCTTTCTTT.

The CDR3 loop reads CASKFVNSYEQYF. CDR3 coding DNA: TGTGCCAGCAAATTTGTCAACTCCTACGAGCAGTACTTC. V gene TRBV27 combines with J gene TRBJ2-7, with unresolved D. Germline V gives CDR1 MNHEY, CDR2 SMNVEV (reference sequence). Trimming removed 7 bases at V and 0 bases at J, with 10 bases between. The CDR3 has 13 residues.

V is TRBV30 and J is TRBJ2-1; 10 bases map to TRBD2. Germline lookup yields CDR1 GTSNPN and CDR2 SVGIG (reference sequence). The V gene end was trimmed by 7 bases and the J gene end by 5 bases; junction bases not matched to a gene: 8. The CDR3 sequence is 14 residues long. For the CDR3, the DNA is TGTGCCTCCTTAAGGACTAGCGGCAACAATGAGCAGTTCTTC. Its protein product is CASLRTSGNNEQFF.

The gene calls are TRBV7-9 and TRBJ2-3; TRBD2 matches at 16 bases. Trimming removed 5 bases from V and 5 bases from J; junction bases left unmatched: 4. This CDR3 contains 16 residues. The germline gives CDR1 SEHNR, CDR2 FQNEAQ (reference sequence). The CDR3 sequence: CASSPGLAGGRDTQYF. For the CDR3, the DNA is TGTGCCAGCAGCCCGGGACTAGCGGGGGGGCGAGATACGCAGTATTTT.